The 28 T cell receptor beta chains below come from one sample, sequenced in a study of T cell clones after liver transplantation. Profiling relied on immunoSEQ multiplex PCR, and the TCRdb table lists in-frame clones only, not all of them. This repertoire shows about 72,000 clones, around 90% found once; its top ten account for 2% to 3%. The starting material was CD4+ T cells from blood, obtained before liver transplant. The source is a human donor who received a liver transplant.

The chain couples TRBV5-1 to TRBJ2-6, with a possible D match to TRBD2 (5 bases). This CDR3 region has 17 residues. V was cut by 0 bases and J by 0 bases, with 10 bases left in between. The germline gives CDR1 SGHRS, CDR2 YFSETQ. This CDR3 reads CASSLARGPSGANVLTF. In nucleotides, the CDR3 is TGCGCCAGCAGCTTGGCCCGAGGGCCCTCTGGGGCCAACGTCCTGACTTTC.

The chain employs TRBV7-6 and TRBJ2-7; 7 nucleotides agree with TRBD1. Germline CDR1 reads SGHVS; CDR2 reads FNYEAQ. Trimming cost V 0 bases and J 2 bases; bases outside gene matches: 1. The CDR3 has 14 residues. The DNA of the CDR3 is TGTGCCAGCAGCTTAGCGGACAGGACCTACGAGCAGTACTTC. Residues: CASSLADRTYEQYF.

This clone was counted a single time. The chain employs TRBV19 and TRBJ1-3; 8 bases map to TRBD1. The CDR3 extends over 15 amino acids. V was pared by 4 bases and J by 4 bases, with 6 bases of the junction left unmatched. Looked up from germline, CDR1 is LNHDA and CDR2 is SQIVND (reference sequence). CDR3 sequence: CASSKSRGLGNTIYF. The CDR3 nucleotides read TGTGCCAGTAGTAAGAGCAGGGGGCTCGGAAACACCATATATTTT.

The V gene is TRBV30, the J gene TRBJ1-2, with 11 bases lining up with TRBD1. CDR3 length: 13 amino acids. V shed 2 bases, J shed 7 bases, and the junction held 3 bases outside the gene matches. Germline V gene sequence: CDR1 GTSNPN, CDR2 SVGIG (reference sequence). The DNA for the CDR3 is TGTGCCTGGAGTCGGGACAGGGGGGGTGGCTACACCTTC. Amino acids: CAWSRDRGGGYTF. The entire variable domain, with the rest obtained from reference TRBV30 and TRBJ1-2, is as follows: SQTIHQWPATLVQPVGSPLSLECTVEGTSNPNLYWYRQAAGRGLQLLFYSVGIGQISSEVPQNLSASRPQDRQFILSSKKLLLSDSGFYLCAWSRDRGGGYTFGSGTRLTVV.

V and J are TRBV7-9 and TRBJ1-4; D gene ambiguous. Trimming cost V 5 bases and J 4 bases, with 11 bases left between them. Germline V CDR1 and CDR2: SEHNR, FQNEAQ (reference sequence). The CDR3 has 14 amino acids. DNA for the CDR3: TGTGCCAGCAGCATACGGCAAAATAATGAAAAACTGTTTTTT. It codes for CASSIRQNNEKLFF.

J is TRBJ1-1 and V is TRBV4-2; D is uncertain. The V and J ends lost 1 base and 2 bases respectively, with 8 bases between them. This CDR3 comprises 14 residues. CDR1 and CDR2 (germline): LGHNA, YNFKEQ. The CDR3 here is CASSQGTDNTEAFF. Here the CDR3 DNA reads TGTGCCAGCAGCCAAGGGACGGATAACACTGAAGCTTTCTTT.

This rearrangement joins TRBV2 to TRBJ2-7; 7 bases fit TRBD1. V was pared by 5 bases and J by 5 bases, with 6 bases of the junction left unmatched. Germline values: CDR1 SNHLY, CDR2 FYNNEI. The CDR3 has 13 residues. This CDR3 reads CASSSGQVNEQYF. CDR3 DNA sequence: TGTGCCAGCAGTAGCGGACAGGTTAACGAGCAGTACTTC.

The chain has TRBV7-2 and TRBJ2-7; D is undetermined. CDR1 is SGHTA and CDR2 is FQGNSA in the germline V gene. CDR3 length equals 14 residues. V shed 5 bases and J shed 2 bases, with 13 bases lying between them. The CDR3 spells CASSLDSVAYEQYF. CDR3 coding DNA: TGTGCCAGCAGCCTCGACTCGGTGGCCTACGAGCAGTACTTC.

This chain joins TRBV12-5 and TRBJ2-1; TRBD1 agrees at 11 bases. There are 15 residues in the CDR3. V trimming: 5 bases; J trimming: 3 bases; junction bases outside the gene matches: 3. Per germline, CDR1 LGHNT and CDR2 FRNRAP. The CDR3 protein is CASGVGQGDYNEQFF. The CDR3, as DNA: TGTGCTAGTGGTGTGGGACAGGGGGACTACAATGAGCAGTTCTTC.

The J gene is TRBJ2-5, the V gene TRBV6-6, with 9 bases identical to TRBD1. Germline CDR1 is MNHNY and CDR2 is SVGAGI (reference sequence). The CDR3 has 15 amino acids. Trimming cost V 4 bases and J 5 bases; bases outside gene matches: 8. The DNA of the CDR3 is TGTGCCAGCAGTTCCTTAAGACAGGGGGGTGAGACCCAGTACTTC. This gives the protein CASSSLRQGGETQYF.

The rearrangement joins TRBV7-9 to TRBJ1-2; D is uncertain. CDR1 SEHNR and CDR2 FQNEAQ come from the germline V gene (reference sequence). The CDR3 loop spans 13 amino acids. The V end was cut by 3 bases, the J end by 7 bases, with 12 bases between. The CDR3: CASSFGPRGGYTF. The CDR3 coding sequence is TGTGCCAGCAGCTTCGGTCCGCGGGGTGGCTACACCTTC.

The chain is built from TRBV10-3 and TRBJ2-7, with 10 positions matching TRBD2. Germline values: CDR1 ENHRY, CDR2 SYGVKD. CDR3 length equals 13 residues. V shed 7 bases, J shed 0 bases, and the junction held 0 bases outside the gene matches. CDR3 residues: CAITSGSSYEQYF. The DNA for the CDR3 is TGTGCCATCACTAGCGGGAGCTCCTACGAGCAGTACTTC.

J is TRBJ2-7 and V is TRBV27; D may be TRBD1 (6 bases). Between the trimmed V and J ends, which lost 6 bases and 5 bases, there was a span of 14 bases. From germline, CDR1 is MNHEY and CDR2 SMNVEV (reference sequence). This CDR3 is built from 13 residues. CDR3 coding DNA: TGTGCCAGCAGGGGGACACTGGACAACGAGCAGTACTTC. This sequence encodes CASRGTLDNEQYF.

The chain joins TRBV19 to TRBJ1-3, with a tentative D call TRBD1 (6 bases). The CDR3 sequence is 15 residues long. The ends were cut back, 5 bases at V and 8 bases at J, with 19 bases in the middle. Germline V gives CDR1 LNHDA, CDR2 SQIVND (reference sequence). CDR3 sequence (DNA): TGTGCCAGTAGTCGAGGGACATCGTGGGGGGACACCATATATTTT. This gives the protein CASSRGTSWGDTIYF.

V is TRBV18 and J is TRBJ1-2; TRBD1 is a possible D gene (5 bases). V was trimmed by 3 bases and J by 0 bases, leaving 5 bases between them. The CDR3 runs to 13 residues. Per the germline V gene, CDR1 is KGHSH and CDR2 is LQKENI. This CDR3 reads CASSPGANYGYTF. Here the CDR3 DNA reads TGTGCCAGCTCACCGGGGGCTAACTATGGCTACACCTTC. The full variable domain, its missing parts supplied by reference TRBV18 and TRBJ1-2, is NAGVMQNPRHLVRRRGQEARLRCSPMKGHSHVYWYRQLPEEGLKFMVYLQKENIIDESGMPKERFSAEFPKEGPSILRIQQVVRGDSAAYFCASSPGANYGYTFGSGTRLTVV.

This clone showed up just once. The chain is built from TRBV28 and TRBJ1-3; 11 bases agree with TRBD1. This CDR3 comprises 15 residues. In germline, CDR1 is MDHEN, CDR2 SYDVKM. V dropped 5 bases and J dropped 4; count of bases not matched to a gene: 4. The chain's CDR3 is CASSKDRGRGNTIYF. CDR3 nucleotide sequence: TGTGCCAGCAGTAAGGACAGGGGGCGAGGAAACACCATATATTTT.

The genes are TRBV5-1 and TRBJ2-7, with 10 bases that match TRBD2. The CDR3 runs to 15 residues. Germline V gene lookup returns CDR1 SGHRS and CDR2 YFSETQ. Trimming removed 0 bases from V and 6 bases from J; junction bases left unmatched: 6. Here the CDR3 DNA reads TGCGCCAGCAGCTTGGTACTAGCGGGGAGTCGCGAGCAGTACTTC. Translated: CASSLVLAGSREQYF.

This clone was detected once. The chain couples TRBV7-8 to TRBJ2-6; tentatively, D is TRBD1 or TRBD2 (5 bases each). CDR3 length equals 17 residues. The V end was cut by 2 bases, the J end by 3 bases, with 14 bases between. Germline CDR1 SGHVS, CDR2 FQNEAQ. This chain's CDR3 is CASSLPRLGVGANVLTF. CDR3 nucleotide sequence: TGTGCCAGCAGCTTACCCCGGTTGGGGGTTGGGGCCAACGTCCTGACTTTC.

DNA of the CDR3: TGTGCCACCAGCCTTTCAGGGACCTACGAGCAGTACTTC. The encoded protein is CATSLSGTYEQYF. This chain joins TRBV15 and TRBJ2-7; the D gene is possibly TRBD1 (5 bases). The CDR3 length is 13 residues. Germline CDR1 LNHNV, CDR2 YYDKDF (reference sequence). V lost 5 bases and J 2 bases, leaving 10 bases between the germline ends.

The genes are TRBV12-5 and TRBJ2-7; perhaps TRBD1 as D (6 bases). The CDR3 consists of 12 residues. Germline CDR1 reads LGHNT; CDR2 reads FRNRAP. The ends were cut back, 4 bases at V and 4 bases at J, with 8 bases in the middle. CDR3 nucleotides: TGTGCTAGTGGTTCCAGGGGTTACGAGCAGTACTTC. Residues: CASGSRGYEQYF.

Comments on this clone: The same CDR3 is also encoded by other DNA sequences in this sample. The gene calls are TRBV6-5 and TRBJ2-7; tentatively, D is TRBD2 (5 bases). In germline, CDR1 is MNHEY, CDR2 SVGAGI. This CDR3 contains 13 residues. The ends were cut back, 6 bases at V and 5 bases at J, with 14 bases in the middle. This chain's CDR3 is CASRIGGPHEQYF. Written as DNA, the CDR3 is TGTGCCAGCAGAATCGGAGGTCCGCACGAGCAGTACTTC.

In this sample, this clone turned up once. The same CDR3 can be traced to other DNA sequences in this sample. CDR3 amino acids: CASRRTGPYEQYF. CDR3 in DNA: TGTGCCAGCAGGAGGACAGGGCCATACGAGCAGTACTTC. This chain joins TRBV28 and TRBJ2-7, with 8 nucleotides matching TRBD1. Germline V CDR1 and CDR2: MDHEN, SYDVKM. This CDR3 contains 13 residues. Losses at the gene ends were 6 bases for V and 4 bases for J; bases not matched to a gene: 5. The complete variable domain, with remaining parts taken from reference TRBV28 and TRBJ2-7, reads DVKVTQSSRYLVKRTGEKVFLECVQDMDHENMFWYRQDPGLGLRLIYFSYDVKMKEKGDIPEGYSVSREKKERFSLILESASTNQTSMYLCASRRTGPYEQYFGPGTRLTVT.

The genes are TRBV6-5 and TRBJ1-4, with D perhaps matching TRBD1 (6 bases). CDR3 length equals 15 residues. The V end lost 5 bases, the J end lost 0 bases, and 10 bases lay between the germline ends. The germline gives CDR1 MNHEY, CDR2 SVGAGI. CDR3 region: CASSLDRATNEKLFF. The CDR3 DNA is TGTGCCAGCAGTCTGGACAGAGCAACTAATGAAAAACTGTTTTTT.

This clone was seen just once. V usage is TRBV29-1 and J usage is TRBJ2-5, with D possibly TRBD1 on 6 matching bases. V was trimmed by 6 bases and J by 0 bases, leaving 11 bases between them. Germline-derived CDR1 and CDR2 are SQVTM and ANQGSEA. There are 13 residues in the CDR3. CDR3: CSVARTDQETQYF. In DNA, the CDR3 is TGCAGCGTCGCAAGGACAGACCAAGAGACCCAGTACTTC.

The chain has TRBV6-6 and TRBJ2-1; possibly TRBD2 for D (6 bases). The germline V and J ends were trimmed by 6 bases and 2 bases, with 11 bases remaining between them. Germline assignment: CDR1 MNHNY and CDR2 SVGAGI (reference sequence). The length of the CDR3 is 14 residues. The CDR3 DNA sequence: TGTGCCAGCAGCCTCGGGGGAGCCTACAATGAGCAGTTCTTC. Protein: CASSLGGAYNEQFF.

V usage is TRBV25-1 and J usage is TRBJ2-2, with D perhaps TRBD2 (6 bases). From germline, CDR1 is MGHDK and CDR2 SYGVNS. The CDR3 has 14 residues. Trimming removed 2 bases from V and 4 bases from J, with 8 bases in between. The CDR3: CASSEIGSTGELFF. The CDR3 bases are TGTGCCAGCAGTGAAATCGGGAGCACCGGGGAGCTGTTTTTT.

The chain has TRBV4-3 and TRBJ1-1; D gene unclear. Trimming left V 0 bases short and J 5 bases short, with 13 bases between. The germline V gene has CDR1 LGHNA and CDR2 YSLEER. The CDR3 totals 15 residues. The CDR3 DNA follows: TGCGCCAGCAGCCAAGAGATTCCGGCGGGAACTGAAGCTTTCTTT. Translating gives CASSQEIPAGTEAFF.

The chain is built from TRBV11-2 and TRBJ2-5, with D tentatively TRBD1 (7 bases). Trimming removed 5 bases at V and 1 base at J, with 14 bases between. CDR1 is SGHAT, CDR2 FQNNGV, per germline. The CDR3 is made up of 15 amino acids. This CDR3 reads CASSLRGTVQETQYF. Here the CDR3 DNA reads TGTGCCAGCAGCCTACGGGGGACAGTCCAAGAGACCCAGTACTTC.